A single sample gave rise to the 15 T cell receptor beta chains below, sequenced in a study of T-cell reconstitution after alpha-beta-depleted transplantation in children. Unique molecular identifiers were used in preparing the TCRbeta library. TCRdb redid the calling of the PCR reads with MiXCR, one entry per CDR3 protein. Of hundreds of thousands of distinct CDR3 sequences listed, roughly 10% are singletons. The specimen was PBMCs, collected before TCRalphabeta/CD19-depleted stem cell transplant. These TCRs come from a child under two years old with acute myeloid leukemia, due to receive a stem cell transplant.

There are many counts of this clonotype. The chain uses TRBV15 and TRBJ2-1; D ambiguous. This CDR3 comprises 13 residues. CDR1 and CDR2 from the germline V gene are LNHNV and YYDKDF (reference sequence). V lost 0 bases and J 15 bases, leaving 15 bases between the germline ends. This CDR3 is CATSRDVGRGLFF. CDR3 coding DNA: TGTGCCACCAGCAGAGATGTTGGACGTGGATTGTTCTTC. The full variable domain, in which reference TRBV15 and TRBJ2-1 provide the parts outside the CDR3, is DAMVIQNPRYQVTQFGKPVTLSCSQTLNHNVMYWYQQKSSQAPKLLFHYYDKDFNNEADTPDNFQSRRPNTSFCFLDIRSPGLGDTAMYLCATSRDVGRGLFFGPGTRLTVL.

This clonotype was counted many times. The CDR3 loop is CASRTRSSYNSPLHF. The CDR3 nucleotides read TGTGCCAGCAGGACTCGGAGCTCCTATAATTCACCCCTCCACTTT. The V call is TRBV12-3 or TRBV12-4, the J call TRBJ1-6; D gene ambiguous. There are 15 residues in the CDR3. The V and J ends lost 6 bases and 0 bases respectively, with 9 bases between them.

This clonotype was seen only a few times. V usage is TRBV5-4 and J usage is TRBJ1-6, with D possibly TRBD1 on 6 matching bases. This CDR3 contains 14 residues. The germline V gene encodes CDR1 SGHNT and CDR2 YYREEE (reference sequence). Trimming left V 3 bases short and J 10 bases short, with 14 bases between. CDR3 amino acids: CASSYNTGKSPLHF. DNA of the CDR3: TGTGCCAGCAGCTACAATACAGGGAAATCACCCCTCCACTTT.

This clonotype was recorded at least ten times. In DNA form, the CDR3 reads TGTGCCAGCACGAGTTTGACGGGAGCCGGGTACGAGCAGTACTTC. It yields the protein CASTSLTGAGYEQYF. The genes are TRBV6-1 and TRBJ2-7; D might be TRBD2 (6 bases). Trimming cost V 7 bases and J 4 bases, with 20 bases left between them. There are 15 residues in the CDR3. The V gene's germline CDR1 is MNHNS and CDR2 SASEGT.

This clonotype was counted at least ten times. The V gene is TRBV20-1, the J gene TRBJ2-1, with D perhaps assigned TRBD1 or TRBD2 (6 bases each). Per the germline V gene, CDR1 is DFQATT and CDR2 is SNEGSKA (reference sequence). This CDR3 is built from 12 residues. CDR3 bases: TGCAGCGCCGGGGGCCGCAACAATGAGCAGTTCTTC. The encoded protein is CSAGGRNNEQFF.

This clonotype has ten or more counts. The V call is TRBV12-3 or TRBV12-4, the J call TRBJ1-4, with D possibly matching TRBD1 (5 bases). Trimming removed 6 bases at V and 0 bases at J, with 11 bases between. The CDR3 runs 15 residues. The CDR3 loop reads CASRPGSATNEKLFF. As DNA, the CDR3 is TGTGCCAGCAGACCAGGGAGCGCAACTAATGAAAAACTGTTTTTT.

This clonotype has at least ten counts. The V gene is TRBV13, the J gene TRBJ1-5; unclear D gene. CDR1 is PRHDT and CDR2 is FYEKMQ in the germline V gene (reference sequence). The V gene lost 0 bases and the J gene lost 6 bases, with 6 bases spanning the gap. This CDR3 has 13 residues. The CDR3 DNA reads TGTGCCAGCAGCTTAGGCCGGAGTCAGCCCCAGCATTTT. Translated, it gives CASSLGRSQPQHF.

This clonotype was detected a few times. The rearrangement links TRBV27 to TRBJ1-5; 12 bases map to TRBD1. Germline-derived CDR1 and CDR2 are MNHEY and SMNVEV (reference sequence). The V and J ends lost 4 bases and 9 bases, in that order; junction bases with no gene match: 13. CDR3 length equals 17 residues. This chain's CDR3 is CASSSSGTGGLGVPQHF. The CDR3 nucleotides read TGTGCCAGCAGTTCCTCCGGGACAGGGGGCCTAGGTGTGCCCCAGCATTTT.

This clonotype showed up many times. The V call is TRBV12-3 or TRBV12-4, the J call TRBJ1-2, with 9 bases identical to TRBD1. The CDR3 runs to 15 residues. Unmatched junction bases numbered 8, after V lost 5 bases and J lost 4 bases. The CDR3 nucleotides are TGTGCCAGCAGTCCAGACTTGACAGGGGGCTATGGCTACACCTTC. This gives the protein CASSPDLTGGYGYTF.

The CDR3: CASRSGTANTEAFF. The CDR3 DNA follows: TGCGCCAGCCGTTCAGGGACGGCGAACACTGAAGCTTTCTTT. This chain joins TRBV5-1 and TRBJ1-1; possibly TRBD1 for D (5 bases). This CDR3 has 14 amino acids. The germline V and J ends were trimmed by 7 bases and 1 base, with 14 bases remaining between them. The germline CDR1 and CDR2 sequences are SGHRS and YFSETQ.

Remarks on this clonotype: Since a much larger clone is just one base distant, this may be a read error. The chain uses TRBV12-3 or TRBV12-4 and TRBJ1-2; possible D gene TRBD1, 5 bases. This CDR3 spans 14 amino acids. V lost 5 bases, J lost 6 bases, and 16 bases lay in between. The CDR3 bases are TGTGCCAGCAGTCCCCGGGACCAGATTGATGGCTACACCTTC. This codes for CASSPRDQIDGYTF.

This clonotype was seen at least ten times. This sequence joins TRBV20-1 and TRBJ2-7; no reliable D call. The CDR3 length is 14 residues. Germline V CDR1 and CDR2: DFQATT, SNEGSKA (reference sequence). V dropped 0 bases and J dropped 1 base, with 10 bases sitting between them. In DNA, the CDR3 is TGCAGTGCTAGAGATAGGCACGGATCCTACGAGCAGTACTTC. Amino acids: CSARDRHGSYEQYF.

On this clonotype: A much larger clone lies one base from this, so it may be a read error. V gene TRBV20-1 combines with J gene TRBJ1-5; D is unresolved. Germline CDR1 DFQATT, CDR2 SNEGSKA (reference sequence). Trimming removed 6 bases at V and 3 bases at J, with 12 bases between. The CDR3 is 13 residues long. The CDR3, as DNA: TGCAGTGCCATCCGGTGCCTCAATCAGCCCCAGCATTTT. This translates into CSAIRCLNQPQHF.

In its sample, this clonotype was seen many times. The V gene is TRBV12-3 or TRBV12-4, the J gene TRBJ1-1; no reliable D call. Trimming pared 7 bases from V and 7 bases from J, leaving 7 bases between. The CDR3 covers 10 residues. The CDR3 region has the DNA TGTGCCAGCACGGAGTATGAAGCTTTCTTT. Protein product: CASTEYEAFF.

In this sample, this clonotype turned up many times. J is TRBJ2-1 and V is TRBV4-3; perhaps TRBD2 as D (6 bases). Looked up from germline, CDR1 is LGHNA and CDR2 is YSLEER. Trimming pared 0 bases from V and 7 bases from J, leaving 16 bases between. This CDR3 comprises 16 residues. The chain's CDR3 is CASSQDGTYSGNEQFF. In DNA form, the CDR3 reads TGCGCCAGCAGCCAAGATGGGACTTATAGTGGGAATGAGCAGTTCTTC.